This T cell receptor beta chain was identified during a study of CD8 T cells in Susac syndrome. Findings and limits, study-wide: The authors acknowledged that their TCR sequencing and HLA analysis involved a relatively small number of individuals.

Sequencing of TCR beta was undertaken in CD8+ and CD4+ T cells derived from blood. In contrast to the negatively isolated CD8+ and CD4+ T cells, TEMRA cells were FACS-enriched. 0.5 to 1 ug RNA was reverse transcribed with random hexamers. Via MiXCR, TCRdb re-called the immunoSEQ multiplex PCR reads, giving one row per CDR3 protein. The sample holds 100,000 to 150,000 distinct CDR3 sequences, 94% seen once. Points on this clonotype: Its antigen remains unknown.

Trimming took 5 bases from V and 5 from J; bases not matched to a gene: 10. This CDR3 contains 15 residues. Germline assignment: CDR1 SEHNR and CDR2 FQNEAQ (reference sequence). The J gene is TRBJ2-7, the V gene TRBV7-9; the match to TRBD2 covers 9 bases. This clonotype was obtained from a human donor in good health. Sequencing input: CD4+ T cells from PBMCs. The CDR3 coding sequence is TGTGCCAGCAGCACCACAGGACTAGCGCCCAACGAGCAGTACTTC. It specifies CASSTTGLAPNEQYF. Full variable domain (outside the CDR3, taken from reference TRBV7-9 and TRBJ2-7): DTGVSQNPRHKITKRGQNVTFRCDPISEHNRLYWYRQTLGQGPEFLTYFQNEAQLEKSRLLSDRFSAERPKGSFSTLEIQRTEQGDSAMYLCASSTTGLAPNEQYFGPGTRLTVT.